This T cell receptor beta chain was captured in a study of OX40 agonist ivuxolimab in advanced cancers. Whole-study results and caveats: A proportion of nonresponders additionally exhibited low normalized T-cell clonal expansion.

The CDR3 consists of 13 residues. The germline gives CDR1 MDHEN, CDR2 SYDVKM. Between the trimmed V and J ends, which lost 5 bases and 4 bases, there was a span of 12 bases. Regarding this clone: Its matching antigen is unknown.

This table comes from immunoSEQ multiplex PCR, and its TCRdb copy is limited to in-frame clones, with some not included. The sample contains approximately 66,000 clones, approximately 86% of which appear only once. This material consisted of CD4+ or CD8+ T cells sorted from blood, taken in a trial of the OX40 agonist ivuxolimab. This receptor was identified in an adult with an advanced solid tumor such as melanoma, head and neck, liver or kidney cancer. The chain couples TRBV28 to TRBJ2-7; D perhaps matches TRBD1 (5 bases). CDR3 bases: TGTGCCAGCAGTCGACAGCCCCAATACGAGCAGTACTTC. Its translation: CASSRQPQYEQYF.